This section outlines one TCR beta chain sequence together with its context. It lacks a known antigen. No per-base quality is available; no much larger clone lies one base away. At one collaborating source in Seattle, patients were enrolled during active infection and were followed longitudinally through the course of disease. The collaborating institutions used their own protocols to collect whole blood in K2EDTA tubes. For TCRbeta analysis, collaborators shipped samples in one of three forms: frozen whole blood, isolated PBMCs, or DNA extracted from either of those sample types. These data belong to a study of blood T cell repertoires in COVID-19 (dated by TCRdb to the early 2020s). Background on the whole study: The collaborator samples originated in the United States, Italy and Spain and spanned the acute and convalescent phases of COVID-19. The material from the prospective study consisted of cDNA or gDNA derived from T cells, B-cell-depleted T cells, or PBMCs. The dataset comprised deeply sampled blood TCRbeta repertoires from subjects exposed to, actively infected with, or recovered from COVID-19. The repertoires were released in a freely available public database intended as a resource for research on the immune response to SARS-CoV-2. The samples were drawn from the first 160 participants of the ongoing ImmuneRACE study and from some 1,300 subjects provided by 6 global collaborators. A de-identified subject ID, COVID-19 status, age in years and sex were almost always included in the sample metadata. Where available, HLA class I and class II types were obtained from metadata supplied by the sample provider rather than from assay-based typing. General conclusions and limits of the study: Clinical and demographic metadata were provided uncurated, with the amount varying by source and participant.

TCRbeta CDR3 regions were amplified from genomic DNA using the immunoSEQ Assay, a bias-controlled multiplex PCR. The original pipeline was this. The number of nucleated cells in each sample was estimated from the amplification of reference gene primers within the assay. To quantify the absolute abundance of each unique TCRbeta CDR3 rearrangement, sequence reads were collapsed and filtered. Productive Simpson clonality was computed per sample as the square root of Simpson's diversity index over productive rearrangements. TCRdb took over this immuneACCESS table, retaining in-frame rearrangements with V and J assigned. Such tables are incomplete; in checked studies, under half of the missing clones stem from an unresolved V gene, and the remainder is unexplained. That table gives V, J and clone size, and the DNA gave D and trimming. The sample profile shows 170,000 or so clones; around 84% of them were found once. The ten largest clones represent under 0.65% of the sample.

Sequenced sample: peripheral blood. This clonotype originated in a man between 60 and 70 years old with COVID-19, enrolled during active disease.

The CDR3 amino acid sequence is: CASSLEAQTYNEQFF. The sequenced DNA is TGTGCCAGCAGCTTAGAGGCCCAGACATACAATGAGCAGTTCTTC. The rearrangement joined TRBV11-2 to TRBJ2-1; the D gene identity is not certain. Counted from cysteine to phenylalanine, this CDR3 has 15 amino acids. Only the CDR3 region is kept as DNA, spanning 45 bases read in frame from base 1. Relative to germline, V is 0 bases shorter and J is 4 bases shorter, with 10 bases between their ends. Based on the germline V gene, the CDR1 and CDR2 sequences are SGHAT and FQNNGV.